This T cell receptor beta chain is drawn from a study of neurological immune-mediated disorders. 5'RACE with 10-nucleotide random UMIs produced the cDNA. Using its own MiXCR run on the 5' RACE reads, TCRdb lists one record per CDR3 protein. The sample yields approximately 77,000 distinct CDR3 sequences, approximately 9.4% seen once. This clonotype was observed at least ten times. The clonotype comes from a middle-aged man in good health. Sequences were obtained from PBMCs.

CDR3 loop: CSARVRGQDPYEQYF. The CDR3 DNA follows: TGCAGTGCTAGAGTTCGGGGACAGGACCCCTACGAGCAGTACTTC. The chain uses TRBV20-1 and TRBJ2-7; 8 bases line up with TRBD1. The CDR3 sequence is 15 residues long. Looked up from germline, CDR1 is DFQATT and CDR2 is SNEGSKA (reference sequence). Trimming took 1 base from V and 2 from J; bases not matched to a gene: 7.